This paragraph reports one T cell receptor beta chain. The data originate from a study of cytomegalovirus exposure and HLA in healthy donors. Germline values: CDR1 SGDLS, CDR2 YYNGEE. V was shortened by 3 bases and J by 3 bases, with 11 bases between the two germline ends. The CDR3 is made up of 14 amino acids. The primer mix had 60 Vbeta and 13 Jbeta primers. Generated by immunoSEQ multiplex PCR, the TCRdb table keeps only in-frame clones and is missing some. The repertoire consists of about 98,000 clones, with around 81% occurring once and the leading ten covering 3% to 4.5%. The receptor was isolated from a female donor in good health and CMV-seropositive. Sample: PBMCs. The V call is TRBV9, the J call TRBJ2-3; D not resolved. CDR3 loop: CASSESTATDTQYF. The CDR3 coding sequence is TGTGCCAGCAGCGAATCCACAGCTACAGATACGCAGTATTTT. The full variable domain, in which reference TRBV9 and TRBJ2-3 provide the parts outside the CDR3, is DSGVTQTPKHLITATGQRVTLRCSPRSGDLSVYWYQQSLDQGLQFLIQYYNGEERAKGNILERFSAQQFPDLHSELNLSSLELGDSALYFCASSESTATDTQYFGPGTRLTVL.